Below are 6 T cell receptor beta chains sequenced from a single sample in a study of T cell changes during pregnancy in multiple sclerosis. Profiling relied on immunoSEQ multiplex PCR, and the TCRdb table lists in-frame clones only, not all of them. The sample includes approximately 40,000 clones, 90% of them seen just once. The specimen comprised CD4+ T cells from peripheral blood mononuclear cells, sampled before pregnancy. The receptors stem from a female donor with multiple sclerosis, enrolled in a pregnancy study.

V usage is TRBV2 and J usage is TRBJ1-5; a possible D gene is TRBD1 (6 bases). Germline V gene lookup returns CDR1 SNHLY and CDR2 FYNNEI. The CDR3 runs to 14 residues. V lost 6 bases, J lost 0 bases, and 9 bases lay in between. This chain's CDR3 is CASSGGHSNQPQHF. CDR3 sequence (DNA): TGTGCCAGCAGCGGGGGGCATAGCAATCAGCCCCAGCATTTT. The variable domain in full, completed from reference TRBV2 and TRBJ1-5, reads EPEVTQTPSHQVTQMGQEVILRCVPISNHLYFYWYRQILGQKVEFLVSFYNNEISEKSEIFDDQFSVERPDGSNFTLKIRSTKLEDSAMYFCASSGGHSNQPQHFGDGTRLSIL.

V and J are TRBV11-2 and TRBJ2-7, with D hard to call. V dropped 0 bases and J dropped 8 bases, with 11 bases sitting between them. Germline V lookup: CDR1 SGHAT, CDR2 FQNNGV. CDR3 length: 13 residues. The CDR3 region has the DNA TGTGCCAGCAGCTTAGATTCCCAGGCCAAGCAGTACTTC. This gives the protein CASSLDSQAKQYF.

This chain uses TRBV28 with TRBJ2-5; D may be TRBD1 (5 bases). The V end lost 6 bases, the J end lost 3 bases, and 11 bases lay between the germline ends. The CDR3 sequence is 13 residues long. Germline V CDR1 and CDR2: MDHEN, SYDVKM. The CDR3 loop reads CASRLQVEETQYF. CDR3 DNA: TGTGCCAGCAGGTTACAGGTCGAAGAGACCCAGTACTTC.

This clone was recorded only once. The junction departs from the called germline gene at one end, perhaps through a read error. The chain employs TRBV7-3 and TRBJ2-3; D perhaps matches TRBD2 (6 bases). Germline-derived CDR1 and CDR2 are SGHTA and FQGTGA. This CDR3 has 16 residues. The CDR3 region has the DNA TGTGTCAGCAGCCGGGGGTTGGCGGGCCCCGCAGATACGCAGTATTTT. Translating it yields CVSSRGLAGPADTQYF.

The chain's CDR3 is CSVGGGRGGNTGELFF. For the CDR3, the DNA is TGCAGTGTCGGTGGGGGACGGGGGGGTAACACCGGGGAGCTGTTTTTT. The genes are TRBV29-1 and TRBJ2-2; 8 nucleotides align to TRBD2. Germline V lookup: CDR1 SQVTM, CDR2 ANQGSEA. The CDR3 consists of 16 residues.

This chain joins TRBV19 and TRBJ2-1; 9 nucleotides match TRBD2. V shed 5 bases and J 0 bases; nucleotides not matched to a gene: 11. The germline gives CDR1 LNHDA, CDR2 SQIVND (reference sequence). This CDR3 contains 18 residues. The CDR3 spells CASSSARGGPLSYNEQFF. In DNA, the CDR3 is TGTGCCAGTAGTTCCGCGCGGGGGGGACCCCTCTCCTACAATGAGCAGTTCTTC.